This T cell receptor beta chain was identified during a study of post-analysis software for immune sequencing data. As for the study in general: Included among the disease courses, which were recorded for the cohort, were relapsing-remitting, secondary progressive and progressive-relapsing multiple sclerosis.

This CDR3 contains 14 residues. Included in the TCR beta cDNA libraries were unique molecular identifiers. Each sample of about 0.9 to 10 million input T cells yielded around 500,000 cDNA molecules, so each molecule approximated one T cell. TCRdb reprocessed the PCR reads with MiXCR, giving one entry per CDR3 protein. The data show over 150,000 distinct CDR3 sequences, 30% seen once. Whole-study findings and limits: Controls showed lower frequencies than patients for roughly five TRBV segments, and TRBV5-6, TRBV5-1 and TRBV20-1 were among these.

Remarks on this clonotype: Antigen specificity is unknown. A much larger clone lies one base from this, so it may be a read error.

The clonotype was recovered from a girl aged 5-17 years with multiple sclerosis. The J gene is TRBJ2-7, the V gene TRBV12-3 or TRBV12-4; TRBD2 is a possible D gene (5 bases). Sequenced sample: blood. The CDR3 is CACSRERGSYEQYF. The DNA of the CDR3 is TGTGCCTGCAGTAGGGAGCGAGGCTCCTACGAGCAGTACTTC.